The 15 T cell receptor beta chains below come from one sample, sequenced in a study of blood T cell repertoires in COVID-19. Produced via immunoSEQ multiplex PCR; TCRdb's table is partial and in-frame only. The sample holds under 100,000 clones, about 87% seen once. Sequencing was performed on peripheral blood. Source of these receptors: a middle-aged man with acute or convalescent COVID-19.

The chain joins TRBV2 to TRBJ2-7, with TRBD1 identical over 7 bases. Looked up from germline, CDR1 is SNHLY and CDR2 is FYNNEI. V lost 5 bases to trimming and J lost 4 bases; unmatched junction nucleotides: 5. The CDR3 contains 13 residues. The CDR3 DNA sequence: TGTGCCAGCAGTAAAGGACAGGTTTACGAGCAGTACTTC. Its translation: CASSKGQVYEQYF.

The V gene is TRBV12-3 or TRBV12-4, the J gene TRBJ2-1; 8 bases line up with TRBD2. The CDR3 is 12 amino acids. V trimming: 5 bases; J trimming: 14 bases; junction bases outside the gene matches: 8. This CDR3 is CASSQGLATEFF. DNA of the CDR3: TGTGCCAGCAGTCAAGGACTAGCCACAGAGTTCTTC.

This rearrangement joins TRBV5-5 to TRBJ1-1; no definite D call. The CDR3 covers 14 residues. V gave up 2 bases and J gave up 3 bases, with 11 bases separating them. The germline V gene has CDR1 SGHKS and CDR2 YYEKEE (reference sequence). The CDR3 loop reads CASSFFNGDTEAFF. Written as DNA, the CDR3 is TGTGCCAGCAGCTTTTTTAACGGTGACACTGAAGCTTTCTTT.

The chain couples TRBV7-3 to TRBJ2-3; the match to TRBD2 covers 7 bases. With V trimmed by 5 bases and J by 0 bases, 5 bases remained unmatched. The CDR3 length is 15 residues. CDR1 and CDR2 (germline): SGHTA, FQGTGA. The CDR3 reads CASSPGLGSTDTQYF. As DNA, the CDR3 is TGTGCCAGCAGCCCCGGACTAGGGAGCACAGATACGCAGTATTTT.

The CDR3, as DNA: TGTGCCAGTAGTATAGATCCCCCGGCCAGGGACTATGGCTACACCTTC. The encoded protein is CASSIDPPARDYGYTF. This rearrangement joins TRBV19 to TRBJ1-2; D might be TRBD1 (5 bases). Trimming took 0 bases from V and 3 from J, leaving 14 bases between them. The CDR3 has 16 amino acids. The germline V gene encodes CDR1 LNHDA and CDR2 SQIVND (reference sequence).

The CDR3 bases are TGTGCCAGCAGCTCCGGACAGGACCCCGAGCAGTACTTC. Its protein is CASSSGQDPEQYF. The V call is TRBV6-5, the J call TRBJ2-7, with 7 nucleotides matching TRBD1. The CDR3 length is 13 residues. CDR1 and CDR2 from the germline V gene are MNHEY and SVGAGI. V was clipped by 6 bases and J by 6 bases; unmatched bases: 8.

The rearrangement uses TRBV7-9 and TRBJ1-2, with 7 bases lining up with TRBD1. The V and J ends lost 5 bases and 3 bases, in that order; junction bases with no gene match: 15. CDR1 SEHNR and CDR2 FQNEAQ come from the germline V gene (reference sequence). The CDR3 has 17 amino acids. Written as DNA, the CDR3 is TGTGCCAGCAGCAAAGACAGGGAATTTACCTCTGACTATGGCTACACCTTC. Amino acid sequence: CASSKDREFTSDYGYTF.

The chain couples TRBV15 to TRBJ1-1, with D hard to call. Per germline, CDR1 LNHNV and CDR2 YYDKDF (reference sequence). V lost 5 bases and J 1 base, leaving 8 bases between the germline ends. The CDR3 length is 13 residues. In nucleotides, the CDR3 is TGTGCCACCAGCGACACGCCGAACACTGAAGCTTTCTTT. Protein sequence: CATSDTPNTEAFF.

This chain connects TRBV5-6 to TRBJ2-7; TRBD1 matches 9 bases. From germline, CDR1 is SGHDT and CDR2 YYEEEE. The CDR3 has 15 residues. Losses at the gene ends were 2 bases for V and 4 bases for J; bases not matched to a gene: 7. CDR3 sequence: CASSFFGTGSYEQYF. In DNA form, the CDR3 reads TGTGCCAGCAGCTTCTTTGGGACAGGGTCATACGAGCAGTACTTC.

This rearrangement joins TRBV7-9 to TRBJ1-6, with 9 bases that match TRBD1. The CDR3 spans 15 residues. Germline V gene sequence: CDR1 SEHNR, CDR2 FQNEAQ (reference sequence). Trimming removed 5 bases from V and 10 bases from J; junction bases left unmatched: 9. The CDR3 coding sequence is TGTGCCAGCAGCGCCCAGACAGGGGGATACTCACCCCTCCACTTT. It is translated as CASSAQTGGYSPLHF.

This clone was seen once. The chain couples TRBV6-5 to TRBJ1-4, with TRBD1 matching 7 bases. Germline lookup yields CDR1 MNHEY and CDR2 SVGAGI. The J segment lost 4 bases and the V segment lost 6 bases, leaving 5 bases of the junction unmatched. This CDR3 has 14 amino acids. Here the CDR3 reads CASRRTGLNEKLFF. The CDR3 bases are TGTGCCAGCAGGAGGACAGGACTTAATGAAAAACTGTTTTTT.

This clone has a single count. This chain uses TRBV2 with TRBJ1-4; no reliable D call. CDR3 length: 16 amino acids. Trimming removed 4 bases at V and 2 bases at J, with 14 bases between. Looked up from germline, CDR1 is SNHLY and CDR2 is FYNNEI. This CDR3 reads CASSVPKGGTNEKLFF. CDR3 nucleotide sequence: TGTGCCAGCAGTGTTCCCAAGGGAGGCACTAATGAAAAACTGTTTTTT.

The V and J genes are TRBV19 and TRBJ2-7; 9 nucleotides match TRBD1. Looked up from germline, CDR1 is LNHDA and CDR2 is SQIVND (reference sequence). With V trimmed by 5 bases and J by 5 bases, 4 bases remained unmatched. The CDR3 is made up of 13 amino acids. In DNA form, the CDR3 reads TGTGCCAGTAGTTCTACAGGGGGCCACGAGCAGTACTTC. This translates into CASSSTGGHEQYF.

This chain links TRBV4-2 with TRBJ1-2, with D uncertain. The CDR3 sequence is 14 residues long. Germline loops: CDR1 LGHNA, CDR2 YNFKEQ. Trimming cost V 0 bases and J 1 base, with 6 bases left between them. The CDR3, as DNA: TGTGCCAGCAGCCAAGACCACGGTAACTATGGCTACACCTTC. This translates into CASSQDHGNYGYTF.

This chain joins TRBV7-2 and TRBJ2-3; 10 nucleotides align to TRBD2. The V gene end was trimmed by 5 bases and the J gene end by 6 bases; junction bases not matched to a gene: 8. The CDR3 covers 15 residues. Germline V CDR1 and CDR2: SGHTA, FQGNSA. The CDR3 reads CASSQLAGRGDTQYF. As DNA, the CDR3 is TGTGCCAGCAGCCAACTAGCGGGGAGAGGGGATACGCAGTATTTT. Variable domain in full (rest from reference TRBV7-2 and TRBJ2-3): GAGVSQSPSNKVTEKGKDVELRCDPISGHTALYWYRQSLGQGLEFLIYFQGNSAPDKSGLPSDRFSAERTGGSVSTLTIQRTQQEDSAVYLCASSQLAGRGDTQYFGPGTRLTVL.